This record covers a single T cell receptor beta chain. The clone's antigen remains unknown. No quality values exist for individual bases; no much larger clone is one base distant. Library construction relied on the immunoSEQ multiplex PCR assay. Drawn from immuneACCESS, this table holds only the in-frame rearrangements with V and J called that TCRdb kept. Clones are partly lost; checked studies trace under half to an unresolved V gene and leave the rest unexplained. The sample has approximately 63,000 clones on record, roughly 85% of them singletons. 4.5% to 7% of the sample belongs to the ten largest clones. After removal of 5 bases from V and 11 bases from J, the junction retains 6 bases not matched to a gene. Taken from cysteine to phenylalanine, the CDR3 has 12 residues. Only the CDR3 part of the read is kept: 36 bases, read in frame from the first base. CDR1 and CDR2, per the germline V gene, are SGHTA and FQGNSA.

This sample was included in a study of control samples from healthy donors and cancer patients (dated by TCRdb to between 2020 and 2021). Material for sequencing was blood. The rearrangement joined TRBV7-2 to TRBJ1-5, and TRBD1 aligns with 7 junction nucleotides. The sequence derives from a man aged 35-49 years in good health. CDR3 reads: CASSTTGTAQHF. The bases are TGTGCCAGCAGCACAACAGGGACAGCCCAGCATTTT.